This T cell receptor beta chain was captured by sequencing in a study of T cells expressing NK-cell markers. Study findings and constraints: It was still unclear whether expanded NKG2C+ T cell clones were HCMV specific.

Worth noting for this clonotype: What it recognizes is unknown.

Reprocessing the 5' RACE reads, TCRdb reports a single entry for every CDR3 protein and omits DNA. The sample holds over 200,000 distinct CDR3 sequences. CDR1 and CDR2 (germline): KGHSH, LQKENI. The CDR3 has 15 residues. The rearrangement uses TRBV18 and TRBJ1-1; TCRdb selects TRBD1, and the lack of DNA leaves this call unchecked. The clonotype originates from a man younger than 30 in good health. What was sequenced was blood T cells: a sorted CD56 or NKG2C T cell subset, CD4+ or CD8+ T cells, or bulk PBMC T cells (not recorded which). The CDR3 here is CASSPGPGHNTEAFF.